Below, 27 T cell receptor beta chains from the same sample are listed, as sequenced in a study of blood T cell repertoires in COVID-19. Clones were sequenced by immunoSEQ multiplex PCR, and TCRdb holds only the in-frame ones, with some missing. The sample includes about 290,000 clones, 75% to 90% of them seen just once. Sequenced material: PBMCs or T cells enriched from blood (not recorded which). Receptors were obtained from a woman in her 40s who had recovered from COVID-19.

V is TRBV28 and J is TRBJ1-1, with 12 nucleotides matching TRBD1. The CDR3 is 14 amino acids. Trimming removed 5 bases from V and 11 bases from J; junction bases left unmatched: 9. Germline CDR1 reads MDHEN; CDR2 reads SYDVKM. The CDR3 DNA follows: TGTGCCAGCAGTCCCCCGGGACAGGGGGCTCGTGCTTTCTTT. This sequence encodes CASSPPGQGARAFF.

The chain combines TRBV6-5 with TRBJ1-1, with a weak D call TRBD1 (6 bases). The CDR3 is made up of 15 amino acids. Germline values: CDR1 MNHEY, CDR2 SVGAGI. The germline V and J ends were trimmed by 7 bases and 2 bases, with 17 bases remaining between them. CDR3 protein: CASIDSGQSNTEAFF. In DNA, the CDR3 is TGTGCCAGCATAGATTCAGGACAGTCTAACACTGAAGCTTTCTTT.

The chain is built from TRBV9 and TRBJ2-2; the D is unclear. Per the germline V gene, CDR1 is SGDLS and CDR2 is YYNGEE. The V gene lost 4 bases and the J gene lost 4 bases, with 8 bases spanning the gap. The CDR3 totals 13 residues. CDR3 loop: CASSPVRTGELFF. DNA of the CDR3: TGTGCCAGCAGCCCAGTCCGCACCGGGGAGCTGTTTTTT.

The chain has TRBV7-8 and TRBJ1-2; 7 bases align to TRBD1. Per germline, CDR1 SGHVS and CDR2 FQNEAQ. V was clipped by 1 base and J by 7 bases; unmatched bases: 9. The CDR3 contains 15 residues. The chain's CDR3 is CASSLVGRQGVGYTF. DNA of the CDR3: TGTGCCAGCAGCTTAGTCGGGCGCCAGGGGGTTGGCTACACCTTC.

The genes are TRBV5-1 and TRBJ2-7, with 7 bases fitting TRBD1. The CDR3 runs 15 residues. Germline trimming cut 0 bases from V and 1 base from J; bases unmatched to any gene: 4. Germline V gene sequence: CDR1 SGHRS, CDR2 YFSETQ. DNA for the CDR3: TGCGCCAGCAGCTTGGGGGCAGGGGGTTCCTACGAGCAGTACTTC. As protein: CASSLGAGGSYEQYF. Full variable domain (missing parts from reference TRBV5-1 and TRBJ2-7): KAGVTQTPRYLIKTRGQQVTLSCSPISGHRSVSWYQQTPGQGLQFLFEYFSETQRNKGNFPGRFSGRQFSNSRSEMNVSTLELGDSALYLCASSLGAGGSYEQYFGPGTRLTVT.

Turning to this clone: Other nucleotide sequences from this sample produce the same CDR3. V and J are TRBV5-1 and TRBJ2-2, with D possibly being TRBD2 (5 bases). Germline CDR1 reads SGHRS; CDR2 reads YFSETQ. Trimming cost V 0 bases and J 0 bases, with 6 bases left between them. The CDR3 runs to 15 residues. CDR3 sequence (DNA): TGCGCCAGCAGCTTGGCGGAGGCGAACACCGGGGAGCTGTTTTTT. This codes for CASSLAEANTGELFF.

The chain combines TRBV9 with TRBJ1-1, with D possibly TRBD1 on 5 matching bases. Trimming left V 0 bases short and J 0 bases short, with 9 bases between. This CDR3 is 15 amino acids long. Germline V gene sequence: CDR1 SGDLS, CDR2 YYNGEE. The CDR3 loop is CASSVERGLNTEAFF. The CDR3 DNA sequence: TGTGCCAGCAGCGTAGAAAGGGGATTGAACACTGAAGCTTTCTTT.

The V and J genes are TRBV9 and TRBJ1-2, with D perhaps matching TRBD1 (6 bases). CDR1 and CDR2 (germline): SGDLS, YYNGEE. Trimming shortened V by 0 bases and J by 4 bases, and 10 bases separated the two germline ends. CDR3 length: 14 residues. The CDR3 region has the DNA TGTGCCAGCAGCGTAGGCAGGGGCACCTATGGCTACACCTTC. Translation: CASSVGRGTYGYTF.

The chain is built from TRBV5-4 and TRBJ2-7; 14 bases line up with TRBD2. V lost 3 bases and J lost 7; bases outside the gene matches: 0. There are 13 residues in the CDR3. Germline V CDR1 and CDR2: SGHNT, YYREEE (reference sequence). CDR3 sequence: CASSWTSGREQYF. The CDR3, as DNA: TGTGCCAGCAGCTGGACTAGCGGGAGGGAGCAGTACTTC.

This chain links TRBV7-9 with TRBJ2-7, with a weak D call TRBD1 (6 bases). There are 12 residues in the CDR3. Trimming cost V 8 bases and J 2 bases, with 10 bases left between them. Germline V lookup: CDR1 SEHNR, CDR2 FQNEAQ (reference sequence). The CDR3 DNA is TGTGCCAGCGGACAGCTAACCTACGAGCAGTACTTC. Its protein product is CASGQLTYEQYF.

The J gene is TRBJ2-2, the V gene TRBV9; 9 bases are shared with TRBD1. Germline lookup yields CDR1 SGDLS and CDR2 YYNGEE. V dropped 0 bases and J dropped 5; count of bases not matched to a gene: 5. The CDR3 totals 16 residues. CDR3 protein: CASSVGTGGGTGELFF. The CDR3 coding sequence is TGTGCCAGCAGCGTAGGAACAGGGGGCGGGACCGGGGAGCTGTTTTTT.

The chain links TRBV28 to TRBJ2-1, with 12 bases that match TRBD2. Trimming took 5 bases from V and 3 from J; bases not matched to a gene: 17. CDR1 MDHEN and CDR2 SYDVKM come from the germline V gene. CDR3 length equals 20 residues. The CDR3 bases are TGTGCCAGCAGTCCCCTTCTACTAGCGGGGGGCGTCGATGACTACAATGAGCAGTTCTTC. This translates into CASSPLLLAGGVDDYNEQFF.

The V and J genes are TRBV19 and TRBJ1-3, with a possible D match to TRBD1 (5 bases). V was trimmed by 6 bases and J by 0 bases, leaving 12 bases between them. CDR1 LNHDA and CDR2 SQIVND come from the germline V gene (reference sequence). CDR3 size: 15 residues. The CDR3 DNA reads as TGTGCCAGTAGCCAACAGGCTAGCTCTGGAAACACCATATATTTT. It encodes CASSQQASSGNTIYF.

The chain combines TRBV7-2 with TRBJ1-4, with 10 bases aligning to TRBD1. Per germline, CDR1 SGHTA and CDR2 FQGNSA. There are 15 residues in the CDR3. V was clipped by 2 bases and J by 8 bases; unmatched bases: 5. The CDR3 nucleotides read TGTGCCAGCAGCTTATGGACAGGGGGGAGGGAAAAACTGTTTTTT. It specifies CASSLWTGGREKLFF.

The chain combines TRBV2 with TRBJ2-1; TRBD2 agrees at 13 bases. Germline values: CDR1 SNHLY, CDR2 FYNNEI. The length of the CDR3 is 17 residues. Trimming cost V 5 bases and J 0 bases; bases outside gene matches: 4. CDR3 protein: CASSRRTSGSSYNEQFF. DNA of the CDR3: TGTGCCAGCAGTCGGAGGACTAGCGGGAGCTCCTACAATGAGCAGTTCTTC.

CDR3 bases: TGCGCCAGCAGCACAGCTGGCAGGGGCTACACCTTC. This gives the protein CASSTAGRGYTF. This chain links TRBV5-1 with TRBJ1-2; D uncertain. Germline V gene lookup returns CDR1 SGHRS and CDR2 YFSETQ. V lost 4 bases, J lost 8 bases, and 12 bases lay in between. The CDR3 is 12 amino acids.

This rearrangement joins TRBV6-6 to TRBJ1-1; no reliable D call. Germline loops: CDR1 MNHNY, CDR2 SVGAGI (reference sequence). Trimming left V 6 bases short and J 0 bases short, with 11 bases between. CDR3 length: 14 amino acids. The CDR3 is CASSRQQMNTEAFF. The CDR3 DNA sequence: TGTGCCAGCAGCCGTCAACAGATGAACACTGAAGCTTTCTTT.

The DNA for the CDR3 is TGTGCCAGCAGCTTAGGGGGCGGTAGGGCATTCAACGAGCAGTACTTC. It yields the protein CASSLGGGRAFNEQYF. This chain joins TRBV7-9 and TRBJ2-7, with D tentatively TRBD1 (5 bases). The CDR3 spans 16 residues. Germline CDR1 reads SEHNR; CDR2 reads FQNEAQ (reference sequence). V gave up 1 base and J gave up 5 bases, with 18 bases separating them.

This clone was picked up a small number of times. The chain joins TRBV2 to TRBJ1-1; D is perhaps TRBD1 (5 bases). With 4 bases removed from V and 2 bases from J, the gap between germline ends came to 14 bases. CDR1 and CDR2 from the germline V gene are SNHLY and FYNNEI. The CDR3 totals 15 residues. DNA for the CDR3: TGTGCCAGCAGTGTAGGGGTTAATAGAAACACTGAAGCTTTCTTT. It is translated as CASSVGVNRNTEAFF.

The chain joins TRBV7-8 to TRBJ1-2; D gene ambiguous. The CDR3 spans 16 residues. V was pared by 2 bases and J by 4 bases, with 17 bases between. Per the germline V gene, CDR1 is SGHVS and CDR2 is FQNEAQ. The CDR3 sequence: CASSLSFSGSSYGYTF. The CDR3 region has the DNA TGTGCCAGCAGCTTAAGTTTCTCGGGGAGTAGCTATGGCTACACCTTC.

This chain connects TRBV30 to TRBJ1-1, with D possibly matching TRBD1 (5 bases). V lost 5 bases and J lost 5, with 15 bases in between. The CDR3 loop spans 13 amino acids. Germline values: CDR1 GTSNPN, CDR2 SVGIG (reference sequence). In DNA, the CDR3 is TGTGCCTGGGGAATTCAGGGAGGGACTGAAGCTTTCTTT. Translated, it gives CAWGIQGGTEAFF.

The gene calls are TRBV18 and TRBJ2-7, with D tentatively TRBD2 (6 bases). V was trimmed by 6 bases and J by 3 bases, leaving 15 bases between them. The CDR3 is made up of 14 amino acids. Germline V gene sequence: CDR1 KGHSH, CDR2 LQKENI. In DNA form, the CDR3 reads TGTGCCAGCTCCCCCGAGGGACTGTTCTACGAGCAGTACTTC. Translation: CASSPEGLFYEQYF. Full variable domain (rest looked up from reference TRBV18 and TRBJ2-7): NAGVMQNPRHLVRRRGQEARLRCSPMKGHSHVYWYRQLPEEGLKFMVYLQKENIIDESGMPKERFSAEFPKEGPSILRIQQVVRGDSAAYFCASSPEGLFYEQYFGPGTRLTVT.

This clone appeared a single time. The chain is built from TRBV6-5 and TRBJ1-2; D remains unclear. Trimming removed 1 base from V and 2 bases from J, with 11 bases in between. Germline loops: CDR1 MNHEY, CDR2 SVGAGI. The CDR3 sequence is 15 residues long. The CDR3 spells CASSYYPGKNYGYTF. In nucleotides, the CDR3 is TGTGCCAGCAGTTACTATCCGGGTAAAAACTATGGCTACACCTTC.

CDR3 sequence: CASSSGQTTTSRETQYF. CDR3 nucleotides: TGCGCCAGCAGCTCGGGACAGACAACTACCTCTCGAGAGACCCAGTACTTC. This chain links TRBV5-1 with TRBJ2-5; 7 bases map to TRBD1. The CDR3 loop spans 17 amino acids. V shed 3 bases and J 4 bases; nucleotides not matched to a gene: 15. The germline V gene encodes CDR1 SGHRS and CDR2 YFSETQ.

This clone was picked up a small number of times. The rearrangement uses TRBV19 and TRBJ2-2, with D perhaps matching TRBD1 (6 bases). Germline V gene data show CDR1 as LNHDA and CDR2 as SQIVND (reference sequence). V was shortened by 6 bases and J by 5 bases, with 13 bases between the two germline ends. The CDR3 contains 14 residues. CDR3 amino acids: CASSADSGTGELFF. DNA of the CDR3: TGTGCCAGTAGCGCGGACAGTGGTACCGGGGAGCTGTTTTTT. The variable domain in full, completed from reference TRBV19 and TRBJ2-2, reads DGGITQSPKYLFRKEGQNVTLSCEQNLNHDAMYWYRQDPGQGLRLIYYSQIVNDFQKGDIAEGYSVSREKKESFPLTVTSAQKNPTAFYLCASSADSGTGELFFGEGSRLTVL.

CDR3 DNA sequence: TGTGCCAGCAGCGGGCAGGGCACTGAGCAGTTCTTC. Translating gives CASSGQGTEQFF. This chain connects TRBV7-2 to TRBJ2-1, with D perhaps TRBD1 (5 bases). Germline V gene sequence: CDR1 SGHTA, CDR2 FQGNSA. The CDR3 has 12 residues. V dropped 5 bases and J dropped 9 bases, with 11 bases sitting between them.

The gene calls are TRBV4-3 and TRBJ2-2; TRBD1 matches 7 bases. The germline CDR1 and CDR2 sequences are LGHNA and YSLEER. With 2 bases clipped from V and 7 bases from J, the junction kept 7 bases outside the gene matches. The CDR3 is 15 amino acids. CDR3 sequence: CASSQNRGFGGELFF. In DNA form, the CDR3 reads TGCGCCAGCAGCCAAAACAGGGGATTTGGCGGGGAGCTGTTTTTT.